The 15 T cell receptor beta chains below were found in one sample sequenced in a study of cytomegalovirus exposure and HLA in healthy donors. The PCR contained 60 Vbeta and 13 Jbeta primers. Profiled with immunoSEQ multiplex PCR; TCRdb holds only in-frame clones, not every one. The table includes around 75,000 clones, approximately 80% detected once. Source material: PBMCs. The receptors were gathered from a young man in good health and CMV-seronegative.

The V call is TRBV9, the J call TRBJ1-6; 9 nucleotides align to TRBD1. With V trimmed by 3 bases and J by 9 bases, 4 bases remained unmatched. Germline values: CDR1 SGDLS, CDR2 YYNGEE. This CDR3 has 14 amino acids. CDR3 sequence (DNA): TGTGCCAGCAGCGGGGGACAGGGTGGTTCACCCCTCCACTTT. Protein: CASSGGQGGSPLHF.

The chain is built from TRBV7-3 and TRBJ2-3; 9 nucleotides align to TRBD2. This CDR3 comprises 16 residues. The V and J ends lost 5 bases and 5 bases, in that order; junction bases with no gene match: 11. The germline gives CDR1 SGHTA, CDR2 FQGTGA. The CDR3 is CASSTSAGGLGDTQYF. In DNA form, the CDR3 reads TGTGCCAGCAGCACCTCAGCGGGGGGTCTAGGAGATACGCAGTATTTT.

The rearrangement links TRBV6-6 to TRBJ1-1; TRBD1 agrees at 8 bases. The V segment lost 6 bases and the J segment 1 base; nucleotides outside the gene matches: 7. CDR3 length: 15 amino acids. CDR1 and CDR2 (germline): MNHNY, SVGAGI (reference sequence). The CDR3 DNA sequence: TGTGCCAGCAGCGAGCCCGGACAGGGGAACACTGAAGCTTTCTTT. Its translation: CASSEPGQGNTEAFF.

The chain couples TRBV9 to TRBJ1-2, with D uncertain. The CDR3 covers 11 residues. In germline, CDR1 is SGDLS, CDR2 YYNGEE. Trimming removed 5 bases at V and 7 bases at J, with 9 bases between. In DNA, the CDR3 is TGTGCCAGCAGGTCCGAGGGTGGCTACACCTTC. Its protein is CASRSEGGYTF.

The chain uses TRBV18 and TRBJ2-2; 8 nucleotides align to TRBD1. The CDR3 extends over 16 amino acids. The V and J ends lost 4 bases and 2 bases, in that order; junction bases with no gene match: 6. From germline, CDR1 is KGHSH and CDR2 LQKENI. Here the CDR3 reads CASSLPGQVNTGELFF. In nucleotides, the CDR3 is TGTGCCAGCTCACTCCCGGGACAGGTTAACACCGGGGAGCTGTTTTTT.

The CDR3, as DNA: TGTGCCAGTAGTTTGGTTGGGACAAGTTATAGCAATCAGCCCCAGCATTTT. Encoded protein: CASSLVGTSYSNQPQHF. The chain is built from TRBV19 and TRBJ1-5; D may be TRBD1 (6 bases). V shed 5 bases and J shed 0 bases, with 17 bases lying between them. The CDR3 spans 17 residues. CDR1 LNHDA and CDR2 SQIVND come from the germline V gene (reference sequence).

This clone was counted only a few times. The chain uses TRBV9 and TRBJ1-2; 10 positions match TRBD1. CDR1 and CDR2 from the germline V gene are SGDLS and YYNGEE. Unmatched junction bases numbered 5, after V lost 4 bases and J lost 2 bases. CDR3 length equals 15 residues. The CDR3 nucleotides are TGTGCCAGCAGCTCTGGGGGACAGGGGAACTATGGCTACACCTTC. Residues: CASSSGGQGNYGYTF.

CDR3: CASSGSTGGPYNEQFF. CDR3 DNA: TGTGCCAGCAGTGGAAGCACAGGGGGGCCCTACAATGAGCAGTTCTTC. This sequence joins TRBV6-1 and TRBJ2-1, with 8 nucleotides matching TRBD1. Germline CDR1 and CDR2: MNHNS and SASEGT. This CDR3 is built from 16 residues. V gave up 4 bases and J gave up 2 bases; unmatched junction bases: 7.

This clone showed up just a few times. The chain uses TRBV10-3 and TRBJ1-4, with 7 bases identical to TRBD1. The CDR3 is 16 residues long. CDR1 is ENHRY, CDR2 SYGVKD, per germline. Unmatched junction bases numbered 8, after V lost 3 bases and J lost 4 bases. CDR3 in DNA: TGTGCCATCAGTGATCACCGGGACAGCGATAATGAAAAACTGTTTTTT. Translating it yields CAISDHRDSDNEKLFF.

The rearrangement links TRBV5-4 to TRBJ2-5; D perhaps matches TRBD1 (6 bases). V lost 4 bases and J lost 3, with 13 bases in between. Germline CDR1 is SGHNT and CDR2 is YYREEE (reference sequence). The CDR3 extends over 14 amino acids. The CDR3 reads CASSTRDTEETQYF. CDR3 nucleotide sequence: TGTGCCAGCAGCACCCGGGACACTGAAGAGACCCAGTACTTC.

The J gene is TRBJ2-7, the V gene TRBV14, with 9 bases lining up with TRBD1. The germline V gene encodes CDR1 SGHDN and CDR2 FVKESK. This CDR3 spans 16 amino acids. The J segment lost 6 bases and the V segment lost 3 bases, leaving 12 bases of the junction unmatched. CDR3 residues: CASSQHTGTGLAEQYF. CDR3 sequence (DNA): TGTGCCAGCAGCCAGCATACCGGGACAGGGTTGGCCGAGCAGTACTTC.

The gene calls are TRBV5-4 and TRBJ1-2, with a weak D call TRBD1 (6 bases). CDR3 length: 13 residues. Germline V gives CDR1 SGHNT, CDR2 YYREEE (reference sequence). Trimming removed 4 bases from V and 4 bases from J, with 11 bases in between. The DNA for the CDR3 is TGTGCCAGCAGCGCTGGACAGCCCTATGGCTACACCTTC. Translating it yields CASSAGQPYGYTF.

The chain has TRBV6-5 and TRBJ2-2; 7 nucleotides align to TRBD1. Germline trimming cut 3 bases from V and 6 bases from J; bases unmatched to any gene: 10. CDR3 length: 16 amino acids. The germline CDR1 and CDR2 sequences are MNHEY and SVGAGI. In DNA, the CDR3 is TGTGCCAGCAGTTATTACAGGGGAAGGTTCGCCGGGGAGCTGTTTTTT. It encodes CASSYYRGRFAGELFF.

The chain joins TRBV28 to TRBJ1-2; maybe TRBD1 (5 bases). Germline lookup yields CDR1 MDHEN and CDR2 SYDVKM. V was cut by 2 bases and J by 6 bases, with 16 bases left in between. The CDR3 spans 15 residues. This CDR3 is CASSLPLGAVNGYTF. CDR3 DNA sequence: TGTGCCAGCAGTTTACCCCTAGGGGCAGTTAATGGCTACACCTTC.

The V gene is TRBV4-3, the J gene TRBJ2-2, with 8 bases identical to TRBD1. From germline, CDR1 is LGHNA and CDR2 YSLEER. V lost 0 bases and J lost 7; bases outside the gene matches: 1. This CDR3 contains 14 residues. CDR3 region: CASSQDRGLGELFF. DNA for the CDR3: TGCGCCAGCAGCCAAGACAGGGGGCTCGGGGAGCTGTTTTTT.